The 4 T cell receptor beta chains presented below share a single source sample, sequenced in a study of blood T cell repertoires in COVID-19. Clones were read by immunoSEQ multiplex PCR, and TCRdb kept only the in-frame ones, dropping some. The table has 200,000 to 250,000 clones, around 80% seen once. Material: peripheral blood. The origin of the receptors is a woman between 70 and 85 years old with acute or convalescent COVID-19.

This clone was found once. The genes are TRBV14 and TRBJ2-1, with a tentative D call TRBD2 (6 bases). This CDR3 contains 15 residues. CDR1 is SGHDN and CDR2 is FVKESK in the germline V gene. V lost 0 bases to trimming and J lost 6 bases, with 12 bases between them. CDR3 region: CASSQDRDFPNEQFF. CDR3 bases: TGTGCCAGCAGCCAAGATCGGGACTTTCCCAATGAGCAGTTCTTC.

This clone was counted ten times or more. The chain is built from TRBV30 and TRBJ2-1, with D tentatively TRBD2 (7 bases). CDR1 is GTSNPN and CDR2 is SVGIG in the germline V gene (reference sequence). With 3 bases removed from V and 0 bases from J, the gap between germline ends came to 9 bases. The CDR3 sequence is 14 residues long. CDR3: CAWSGGRSYNEQFF. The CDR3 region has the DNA TGTGCCTGGAGCGGGGGGCGCTCCTACAATGAGCAGTTCTTC.

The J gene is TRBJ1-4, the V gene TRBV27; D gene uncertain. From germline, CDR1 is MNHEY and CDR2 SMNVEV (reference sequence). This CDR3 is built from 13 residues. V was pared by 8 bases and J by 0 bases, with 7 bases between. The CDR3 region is CASGRATNEKLFF. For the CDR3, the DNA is TGTGCCAGCGGTCGCGCAACTAATGAAAAACTGTTTTTT. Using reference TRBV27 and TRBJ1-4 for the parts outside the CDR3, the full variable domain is EAQVTQNPRYLITVTGKKLTVTCSQNMNHEYMSWYRQDPGLGLRQIYYSMNVEVTDKGDVPEGYKVSRKEKRNFPLILESPSPNQTSLYFCASGRATNEKLFFGSGTQLSVL.

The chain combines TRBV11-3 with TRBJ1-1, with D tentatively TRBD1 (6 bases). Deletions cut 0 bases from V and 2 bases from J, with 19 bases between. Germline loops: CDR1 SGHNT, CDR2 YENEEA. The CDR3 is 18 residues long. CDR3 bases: TGTGCCAGCAGCTTAGACCCCGTTATGGGACACCTTAACACTGAAGCTTTCTTT. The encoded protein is CASSLDPVMGHLNTEAFF.